This T cell receptor (beta chain) was identified during a study of blood T cell repertoires in COVID-19. The protocol was immunoSEQ multiplex PCR, while the TCRdb copy is restricted to in-frame clones and leaves out a portion. The data contain 200,000 to 250,000 clones, about four fifths of them singletons. Participant ages covered roughly 18 to 89 years across around 25 US areas. CDR3 size: 14 residues. From germline, CDR1 is SGHTS and CDR2 YDEGEE. With V trimmed by 0 bases and J by 10 bases, 2 bases remained unmatched. This clone has just one count. Sequenced: PBMCs or T cells enriched from blood (not recorded which). The chain employs TRBV5-8 and TRBJ1-6; 9 bases are a match to TRBD1. The origin of this receptor is a man between 60 and 75 years old who had recovered from COVID-19. The CDR3 nucleotides read TGTGCCAGCAGCTTGGGGGACAGGGAATCACCCCTCCACTTT. It specifies CASSLGDRESPLHF.